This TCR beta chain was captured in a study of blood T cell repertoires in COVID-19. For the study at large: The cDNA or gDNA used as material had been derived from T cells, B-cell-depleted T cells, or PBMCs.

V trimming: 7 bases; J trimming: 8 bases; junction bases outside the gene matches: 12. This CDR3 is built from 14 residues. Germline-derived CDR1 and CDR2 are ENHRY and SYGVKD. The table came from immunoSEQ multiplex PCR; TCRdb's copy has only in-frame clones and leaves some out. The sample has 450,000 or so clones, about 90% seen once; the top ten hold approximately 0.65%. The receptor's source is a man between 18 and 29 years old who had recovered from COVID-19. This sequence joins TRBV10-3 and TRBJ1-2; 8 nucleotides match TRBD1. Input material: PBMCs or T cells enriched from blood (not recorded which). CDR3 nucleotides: TGTGCCATCACTTCGGACAGGGTCCTAGGCGGCTACACCTTC. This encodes CAITSDRVLGGYTF.